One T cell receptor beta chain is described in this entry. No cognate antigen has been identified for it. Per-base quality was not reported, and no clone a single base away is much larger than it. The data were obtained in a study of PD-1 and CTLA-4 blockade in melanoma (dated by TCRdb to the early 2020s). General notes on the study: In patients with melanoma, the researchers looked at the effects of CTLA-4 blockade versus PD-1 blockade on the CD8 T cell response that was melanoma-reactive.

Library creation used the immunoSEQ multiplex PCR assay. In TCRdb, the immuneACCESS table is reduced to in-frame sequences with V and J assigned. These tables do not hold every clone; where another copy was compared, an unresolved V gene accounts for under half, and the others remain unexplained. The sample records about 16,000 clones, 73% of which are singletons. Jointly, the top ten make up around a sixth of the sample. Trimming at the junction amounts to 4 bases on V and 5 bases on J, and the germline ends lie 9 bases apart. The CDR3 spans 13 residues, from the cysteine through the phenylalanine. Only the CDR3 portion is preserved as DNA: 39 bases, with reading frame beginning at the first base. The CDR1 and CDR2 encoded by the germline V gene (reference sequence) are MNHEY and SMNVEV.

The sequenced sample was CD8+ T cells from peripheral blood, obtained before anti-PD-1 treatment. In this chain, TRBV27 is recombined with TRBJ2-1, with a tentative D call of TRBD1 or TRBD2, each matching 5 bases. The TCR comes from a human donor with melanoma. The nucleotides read TGTGCCAGCAGTTGGGACCCAGACAATGAGCAGTTCTTC. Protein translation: CASSWDPDNEQFF.